This TCR beta chain was recorded in a study of cytomegalovirus exposure and HLA in healthy donors. Findings and caveats of the study: TCR beta chain V- and J-gene trimming was linked, in a later analysis, to a missense variant in DCLRE1C. Associated with cytomegalovirus, according to the listing, were some 180 TCR beta chains.

This clone turned up a few times. The antigen remains unidentified. Germline V gives CDR1 SQVTM, CDR2 ANQGSEA. This CDR3 is built from 14 residues. V dropped 4 bases and J dropped 4; count of bases not matched to a gene: 7. This PCR relied on a set of 60 Vbeta primers and 13 Jbeta primers. Clones were read by immunoSEQ multiplex PCR, and TCRdb kept only the in-frame ones, dropping some. This table has around 140,000 clones, around 79% appearing once. This receptor was identified in a woman aged 40 to 49 in good health and CMV-seronegative. The sample was PBMCs. The V call is TRBV29-1, the J call TRBJ1-2; 9 positions agree with TRBD1. Here the CDR3 reads CSVVRQGGLYGYTF. The CDR3 DNA sequence: TGCAGCGTTGTCCGACAGGGGGGACTCTATGGCTACACCTTC.